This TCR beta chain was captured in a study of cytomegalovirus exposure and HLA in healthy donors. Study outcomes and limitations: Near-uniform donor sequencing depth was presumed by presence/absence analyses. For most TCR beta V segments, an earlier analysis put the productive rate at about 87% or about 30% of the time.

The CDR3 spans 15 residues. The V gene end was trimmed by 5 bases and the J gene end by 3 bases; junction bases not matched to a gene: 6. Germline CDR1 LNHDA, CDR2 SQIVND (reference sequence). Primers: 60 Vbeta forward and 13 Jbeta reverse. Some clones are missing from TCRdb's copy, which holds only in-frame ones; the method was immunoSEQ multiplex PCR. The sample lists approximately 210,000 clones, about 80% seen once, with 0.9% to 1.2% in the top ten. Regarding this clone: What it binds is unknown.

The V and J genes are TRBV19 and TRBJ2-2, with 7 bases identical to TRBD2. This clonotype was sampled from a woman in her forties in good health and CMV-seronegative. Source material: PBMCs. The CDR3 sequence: CASSHWGGDTGELFF. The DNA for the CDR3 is TGTGCCAGTAGTCACTGGGGGGGAGACACCGGGGAGCTGTTTTTT. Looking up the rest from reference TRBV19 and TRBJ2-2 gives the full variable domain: DGGITQSPKYLFRKEGQNVTLSCEQNLNHDAMYWYRQDPGQGLRLIYYSQIVNDFQKGDIAEGYSVSREKKESFPLTVTSAQKNPTAFYLCASSHWGGDTGELFFGEGSRLTVL.